These 19 T cell receptor beta chains share one sample of origin, sequenced in a study of glioma-infiltrating T cells. Amplification of TCR alpha and beta CDR3 regions from RNA used iRepertoire nested multiplex PCR. TCRdb recomputed calls from the multiplex PCR reads with MiXCR, one row per CDR3 protein. The sample includes a few hundred thousand distinct CDR3 sequences, around 45% of them seen just once. Specimen: glioma tissue, nonneoplastic brain tissue, or PBMCs (not recorded which). The receptors shown here come from a human donor with low-grade glioma or glioblastoma, undergoing nonglioma brain surgery, or in good health (not recorded which).

In this sample, this clonotype turned up a few times. V gene TRBV6-5 combines with J gene TRBJ1-1; D not certain. This CDR3 is 13 amino acids long. Per the germline V gene, CDR1 is MNHEY and CDR2 is SVGAGI. Trimming removed 0 bases from V and 7 bases from J, with 9 bases in between. The CDR3 DNA follows: TGTGCCAGCAGTTACTCGATACCGATTGAAGCTTTCTTT. This gives the protein CASSYSIPIEAFF.

The rearrangement joins TRBV12-3 or TRBV12-4 to TRBJ1-1, with D possibly matching TRBD1 (5 bases). CDR3 length: 14 residues. Between the trimmed V and J ends, which lost 6 bases and 1 base, there was a span of 12 bases. As DNA, the CDR3 is TGTGCCAGCAGCGCCCCCGGGGGGAACACTGAAGCTTTCTTT. Translation: CASSAPGGNTEAFF.

This clonotype was observed at least ten times. The CDR3 is CASSFRRLAKNIQYF. The CDR3 DNA reads TGTGCCAGCAGTTTCCGCAGGCTAGCCAAAAACATTCAGTACTTC. The chain recombines TRBV6-2 or TRBV6-3 with TRBJ2-4; D unresolved. The V gene lost 4 bases and the J gene lost 0 bases, with 10 bases spanning the gap. This CDR3 has 15 residues. Per germline, CDR1 MNHEY and CDR2 SVGEGT.

As regards this clonotype: A read error may be the cause here, since a much bigger clone is one base away. The chain is built from TRBV27 and TRBJ2-7, with D perhaps assigned TRBD1 or TRBD2 (5 bases each). The germline gives CDR1 MNHEY, CDR2 SMNVEV (reference sequence). The CDR3 covers 14 residues. The CDR3 sequence: CVSSPSDGGYEQYF. CDR3 nucleotides: TGTGTCAGCAGTCCCTCGGATGGGGGATACGAGCAGTACTTC.

Notes on this clonotype: A clone one base away is much larger, so this may be a read error. This rearrangement joins TRBV28 to TRBJ1-1; the match to TRBD1 covers 8 bases. The CDR3 covers 15 residues. Germline CDR1 is MDHEN and CDR2 is SYDVKM. V lost 6 bases to trimming and J lost 0 bases; unmatched junction nucleotides: 6. The CDR3 coding sequence is TGTGCCAGCAGCGGACAGGGACCCATGAACACTGAAGCTTTCTTT. Amino acid sequence: CASSGQGPMNTEAFF.

A note on this clonotype: A much larger clone is a single base away; this may be a read error. V and J are TRBV6-5 and TRBJ2-1, with D perhaps matching TRBD1 (5 bases). V was cut by 6 bases and J by 11 bases, with 26 bases left in between. Germline V CDR1 and CDR2: MNHEY, SVGAGI. The CDR3 extends over 16 amino acids. In DNA, the CDR3 is TGTGCCAGCAGGGGGCTTTCGAGCCTCAGGGTGGATAAGCAGTTCTTC. It yields the protein CASRGLSSLRVDKQFF.

The chain joins TRBV4-1 to TRBJ2-7; D possibly corresponds to TRBD1 (5 bases). Between the trimmed V and J ends, which lost 0 bases and 5 bases, there was a span of 14 bases. Germline loops: CDR1 MGHRA, CDR2 YSYEKL. CDR3 length equals 15 residues. As DNA, the CDR3 is TGCGCCAGCAGCCAAGATCGACAGTGGCCCAACGAGCAGTACTTC. Amino acid sequence: CASSQDRQWPNEQYF.

The V call is TRBV7-8, the J call TRBJ2-7; the D call may be TRBD1 or TRBD2 (5 bases each). The CDR3 runs 17 residues. The V and J ends lost 1 base and 5 bases respectively, with 21 bases between them. CDR1 is SGHVS, CDR2 FQNEAQ, per germline. This chain's CDR3 is CASSLGPLSVGDDEQYF. Here the CDR3 DNA reads TGTGCCAGCAGCTTAGGCCCCCTGTCCGTGGGGGATGACGAGCAGTACTTC.

The chain recombines TRBV24-1 with TRBJ2-5; TRBD2 might be the D (6 bases). Germline V gives CDR1 KGHDR, CDR2 SFDVKD. V was pared by 5 bases and J by 2 bases, with 14 bases between. The CDR3 has 15 amino acids. CDR3 sequence reads: CATSAPSAGQETQYF. The CDR3 DNA reads as TGTGCCACCAGTGCCCCTTCGGCGGGGCAAGAGACCCAGTACTTC.

This clonotype was observed many times. This rearrangement joins TRBV7-2 to TRBJ2-1; 11 nucleotides agree with TRBD1. The CDR3 totals 18 residues. Germline-derived CDR1 and CDR2 are SGHTA and FQGNSA. With 1 base clipped from V and 3 bases from J, the junction kept 8 bases outside the gene matches. In nucleotides, the CDR3 is TGTGCCAGCAGCTTAGGGACAGGGGGCGCGACAGGCTACAATGAGCAGTTCTTC. It specifies CASSLGTGGATGYNEQFF.

V is TRBV27 and J is TRBJ2-7; TRBD2 aligns across 7 bases. The V gene end was trimmed by 7 bases and the J gene end by 3 bases; junction bases not matched to a gene: 12. Germline values: CDR1 MNHEY, CDR2 SMNVEV (reference sequence). The CDR3 extends over 15 amino acids. The chain's CDR3 is CASTRPGGSLYEQYF. CDR3 DNA: TGTGCCAGCACTCGCCCTGGCGGGAGCCTCTACGAGCAGTACTTC.

The chain couples TRBV5-1 to TRBJ1-1, with 7 bases aligning to TRBD1. V dropped 4 bases and J dropped 2; count of bases not matched to a gene: 8. Germline-derived CDR1 and CDR2 are SGHRS and YFSETQ. The CDR3 is 15 residues long. The CDR3 nucleotides are TGCGCCAGCAGCACTACGGGACAGCCCAACACTGAAGCTTTCTTT. This sequence encodes CASSTTGQPNTEAFF.

The chain combines TRBV12-3 or TRBV12-4 with TRBJ2-1; TRBD2 matches at 11 bases. Trimming removed 6 bases from V and 4 bases from J; junction bases left unmatched: 5. The CDR3 runs 15 residues. CDR3 nucleotide sequence: TGTGCCAGCAGAATAGCGGGAGGGGCTTACAATGAGCAGTTCTTC. It translates to CASRIAGGAYNEQFF.

This clonotype was counted a few times. V is TRBV25-1 and J is TRBJ2-1; 9 nucleotides agree with TRBD1. Germline assignment: CDR1 MGHDK and CDR2 SYGVNS. V was pared by 2 bases and J by 2 bases, with 7 bases of the junction left unmatched. This CDR3 has 17 amino acids. CDR3 loop: CASSEIVGQGAYNEQFF. The DNA for the CDR3 is TGTGCCAGCAGTGAAATTGTGGGACAGGGAGCCTACAATGAGCAGTTCTTC. Full variable domain (rest looked up from reference TRBV25-1 and TRBJ2-1): EADIYQTPRYLVIGTGKKITLECSQTMGHDKMYWYQQDPGMELHLIHYSYGVNSTEKGDLSSESTVSRIRTEHFPLTLESARPSHTSQYLCASSEIVGQGAYNEQFFGPGTRLTVL.

This rearrangement joins TRBV4-2 to TRBJ1-2; weak D call: TRBD1 (5 bases). Germline values: CDR1 LGHNA, CDR2 YNFKEQ. The CDR3 extends over 14 amino acids. V lost 2 bases and J 7 bases, leaving 14 bases between the germline ends. CDR3 region: CASSQRRVEPGYTF. CDR3 bases: TGTGCCAGCAGCCAACGCAGGGTGGAGCCTGGCTACACCTTC.

This clonotype occurred many times. The rearrangement links TRBV27 to TRBJ1-2; 10 bases match TRBD1. CDR1 and CDR2 from the germline V gene are MNHEY and SMNVEV (reference sequence). This CDR3 is 15 amino acids long. Unmatched junction bases numbered 5, after V lost 5 bases and J lost 2 bases. The CDR3 DNA sequence: TGTGCCAGCAGTCGACAGGGGGCGAACAACTATGGCTACACCTTC. Translation gives CASSRQGANNYGYTF.

For this clonotype: The conserved phenylalanine or tryptophan is not found at the CDR3 terminus, so this likely reflects a read error. V and J are TRBV7-2 and TRBJ1-3; D not certain. V lost 4 bases and J lost 4, with 8 bases in between. Germline V gene lookup returns CDR1 SGHTA and CDR2 FQGNSA. This CDR3 is built from 13 residues. The CDR3 here is CASSSGFGNTIYS. In DNA, the CDR3 is TGTGCCAGCAGCTCTGGGTTCGGAAACACCATATATTCT.

This clonotype was counted many times. V usage is TRBV28 and J usage is TRBJ2-7; D remains ambiguous. V was pared by 7 bases and J by 0 bases, with 10 bases between. CDR3 length: 13 residues. Per the germline V gene, CDR1 is MDHEN and CDR2 is SYDVKM. The CDR3 DNA reads as TGTGCCAGCACCTTGCCCACCTCCTACGAGCAGTACTTC. It encodes CASTLPTSYEQYF.

This clonotype has just a few counts. V is TRBV29-1 and J is TRBJ2-7; D possibly corresponds to TRBD2 (6 bases). The CDR3 covers 14 residues. Trimming left V 4 bases short and J 7 bases short, with 20 bases between. Germline CDR1 and CDR2: SQVTM and ANQGSEA. The CDR3 DNA reads as TGCAGCGTTGGGAGGTCTGGGGACGGAGGGGAGCAGTACTTC. Its protein product is CSVGRSGDGGEQYF.